This TCR beta chain was retrieved from a study of OX40 agonist ivuxolimab in advanced cancers. Across the study: Prior therapy, whether anti-PD-1, anti-PD-L1 or anti-CTLA-4, was allowed, and about 40% had some.

Assay used: immunoSEQ multiplex PCR; TCRdb lists only in-frame clones, some missing. The sample lists roughly 76,000 clones; almost 85% were seen once. The ends were cut back, 5 bases at V and 1 base at J, with 7 bases in the middle. CDR1 and CDR2 (germline): GTSNPN, SVGIG (reference sequence). The CDR3 covers 12 residues. This specimen was CD4+ or CD8+ T cells sorted from blood, taken in a trial of the OX40 agonist ivuxolimab. The gene calls are TRBV30 and TRBJ2-3, with D perhaps matching TRBD1 (5 bases). The TCR comes from an adult with an advanced solid tumor such as melanoma, head and neck, liver or kidney cancer. CDR3: CAWEQGTDTQYF. CDR3 in DNA: TGTGCCTGGGAACAGGGCACAGATACGCAGTATTTT.